Listed here are 21 T cell receptor beta chains from one sample, sequenced in a study of Tregs in tolerant kidney transplant recipients. Produced via immunoSEQ multiplex PCR; TCRdb's table is partial and in-frame only. The sample shows 85,000 to 90,000 clones, more than 80% of them seen only once. Sample: CD8+ T cells from blood. Source of these receptors: a human donor in good health.

J is TRBJ2-5 and V is TRBV7-9; perhaps TRBD2 as D (7 bases). Germline V gene data show CDR1 as SEHNR and CDR2 as FQNEAQ (reference sequence). This CDR3 contains 12 residues. Trimming pared 8 bases from V and 5 bases from J, leaving 12 bases between. CDR3 sequence (DNA): TGTGCCAGCCTGGGAGGGGGTGAGACCCAGTACTTC. As protein: CASLGGGETQYF.

This clone was found once. This chain connects TRBV16 to TRBJ1-1; D not certain. Germline V gene data show CDR1 as KGHSY and CDR2 as FQNENV. Trimming stripped 0 bases from V and 2 bases from J, with 7 bases between. The CDR3 covers 14 residues. For the CDR3, the DNA is TGTGCCAGCAGCCAATCCGACGGAAACACTGAAGCTTTCTTT. It yields the protein CASSQSDGNTEAFF.

The chain uses TRBV9 and TRBJ2-1, with no clear D. From germline, CDR1 is SGDLS and CDR2 YYNGEE. This CDR3 has 16 residues. V dropped 0 bases and J dropped 0 bases, with 10 bases sitting between them. Here the CDR3 reads CASSVALSYSYNEQFF. DNA of the CDR3: TGTGCCAGCAGCGTAGCTCTGAGCTACTCCTACAATGAGCAGTTCTTC.

This clone showed up just once. V and J are TRBV30 and TRBJ1-1; D might be TRBD1 (6 bases). This CDR3 has 16 amino acids. The V and J ends lost 2 bases and 1 base respectively, with 17 bases between them. Germline CDR1 is GTSNPN and CDR2 is SVGIG (reference sequence). CDR3: CAWSSGVGFRNTEAFF. The DNA for the CDR3 is TGTGCCTGGAGTTCAGGGGTAGGGTTTCGGAACACTGAAGCTTTCTTT. Looking up the rest from reference TRBV30 and TRBJ1-1 gives the full variable domain: SQTIHQWPATLVQPVGSPLSLECTVEGTSNPNLYWYRQAAGRGLQLLFYSVGIGQISSEVPQNLSASRPQDRQFILSSKKLLLSDSGFYLCAWSSGVGFRNTEAFFGQGTRLTVV.

The chain joins TRBV4-2 to TRBJ2-7; D uncertain. The CDR3 consists of 13 residues. CDR1 and CDR2 (germline): LGHNA, YNFKEQ. Trimming removed 6 bases at V and 0 bases at J, with 9 bases between. CDR3 region: CASRAASSYEQYF. The CDR3 bases are TGTGCCAGCAGGGCAGCTAGCTCCTACGAGCAGTACTTC.

V is TRBV5-4 and J is TRBJ2-1; TRBD2 agrees at 12 bases. J was trimmed by 7 bases and V by 4 bases; bases with no gene match: 9. Germline V gene lookup returns CDR1 SGHNT and CDR2 YYREEE (reference sequence). This CDR3 has 16 amino acids. CDR3 loop: CASSPQGLAGGNEQFF. In nucleotides, the CDR3 is TGTGCCAGCAGCCCGCAGGGCCTAGCGGGGGGGAATGAGCAGTTCTTC.

The rearrangement uses TRBV6-5 and TRBJ2-2; no firm D call. The CDR3 has 12 amino acids. The V end was cut by 5 bases, the J end by 2 bases, with 3 bases between. Germline-derived CDR1 and CDR2 are MNHEY and SVGAGI. Here the CDR3 DNA reads TGTGCCAGCAGTCTAAACACCGGGGAGCTGTTTTTT. This encodes CASSLNTGELFF.

V and J are TRBV9 and TRBJ2-7; 9 bases agree with TRBD1. Per germline, CDR1 SGDLS and CDR2 YYNGEE. The ends lost 4 bases at V and 1 base at J; junction bases unmatched: 6. The CDR3 is made up of 15 amino acids. Here the CDR3 DNA reads TGTGCCAGCAGCCTGGGACAGGGATCGTCCTACGAGCAGTACTTC. Encoded protein: CASSLGQGSSYEQYF.

This chain links TRBV9 with TRBJ2-1; perhaps D is TRBD1 or TRBD2 (6 bases each). The CDR3 is 14 residues long. Trimming cost V 2 bases and J 4 bases, with 10 bases left between them. The V gene's germline CDR1 is SGDLS and CDR2 YYNGEE. The CDR3 loop reads CASSVTGTYNEQFF. DNA of the CDR3: TGTGCCAGCAGCGTTACAGGGACTTACAATGAGCAGTTCTTC.

This chain uses TRBV29-1 with TRBJ2-5, with 9 bases that match TRBD1. The CDR3 has 13 amino acids. Per germline, CDR1 SQVTM and CDR2 ANQGSEA. V dropped 6 bases and J dropped 4; count of bases not matched to a gene: 6. The CDR3, as DNA: TGCAGCGTGGGCTACAGGGGGCGAGAGACCCAGTACTTC. This sequence encodes CSVGYRGRETQYF.

V gene TRBV7-2 combines with J gene TRBJ2-3; the D call may be TRBD1 or TRBD2 (5 bases each). The germline V and J ends were trimmed by 3 bases and 4 bases, with 17 bases remaining between them. CDR1 is SGHTA and CDR2 is FQGNSA in the germline V gene. The CDR3 contains 16 residues. CDR3 protein: CASSFATASRADTQYF. The CDR3 DNA reads TGTGCCAGCAGCTTTGCGACAGCCTCGCGGGCAGATACGCAGTATTTT.

This clone is a singleton in its sample. This chain uses TRBV6-5 with TRBJ2-5, with 7 bases identical to TRBD1. Germline V gene lookup returns CDR1 MNHEY and CDR2 SVGAGI. Germline trimming cut 3 bases from V and 0 bases from J; bases unmatched to any gene: 7. The CDR3 sequence is 16 residues long. CDR3 in DNA: TGTGCCAGCAGTTATCGATCGGACAGGTACCAAGAGACCCAGTACTTC. Protein: CASSYRSDRYQETQYF.

This chain uses TRBV27 with TRBJ1-2; D is unclear. The V end was cut by 2 bases, the J end by 7 bases, with 17 bases between. From germline, CDR1 is MNHEY and CDR2 SMNVEV (reference sequence). The CDR3 runs to 15 residues. The DNA of the CDR3 is TGTGCCAGCAGTTTAATAGCGGGGTCCTGGTTTGGCTACACCTTC. The encoded protein is CASSLIAGSWFGYTF.

The chain combines TRBV4-1 with TRBJ2-2, with 7 bases that match TRBD2. Trimming at V came to 4 bases and at J to 3 bases, leaving 5 bases not matched to a gene. The germline V gene encodes CDR1 MGHRA and CDR2 YSYEKL. The CDR3 extends over 15 amino acids. The CDR3 here is CASSPREGYTGELFF. CDR3 in DNA: TGCGCCAGCAGCCCCAGGGAGGGTTACACCGGGGAGCTGTTTTTT.

The rearrangement links TRBV9 to TRBJ1-2; D is possibly TRBD1 (6 bases). This CDR3 has 12 amino acids. Germline loops: CDR1 SGDLS, CDR2 YYNGEE. Trimming shortened V by 5 bases and J by 9 bases, and 14 bases separated the two germline ends. CDR3: CASREGGWSYTF. The DNA for the CDR3 is TGTGCCAGCAGGGAGGGGGGATGGAGCTACACCTTC.

This clone showed up just once. V is TRBV27 and J is TRBJ2-1; 7 bases fit TRBD1. Losses at the gene ends were 2 bases for V and 0 bases for J; bases not matched to a gene: 19. There are 21 residues in the CDR3. CDR1 and CDR2 from the germline V gene are MNHEY and SMNVEV (reference sequence). The CDR3 DNA is TGTGCCAGCAGTTTACCATCCGGTCCCGTACAGGGGAAGAACTCCTACAATGAGCAGTTCTTC. As protein: CASSLPSGPVQGKNSYNEQFF.

This sequence joins TRBV13 and TRBJ2-7; D perhaps matches TRBD1 (6 bases). This CDR3 region has 16 residues. The germline CDR1 and CDR2 sequences are PRHDT and FYEKMQ (reference sequence). V was shortened by 5 bases and J by 1 base, with 18 bases between the two germline ends. The CDR3 protein is CASSAAQGRTSYEQYF. As DNA, the CDR3 is TGTGCCAGCAGCGCCGCACAGGGCCGCACGTCCTACGAGCAGTACTTC.

V gene TRBV4-1 combines with J gene TRBJ1-1; D remains unclear. The CDR3 consists of 14 residues. Trimming took 1 base from V and 1 from J, leaving 7 bases between them. CDR1 and CDR2 (germline): MGHRA, YSYEKL. Here the CDR3 DNA reads TGCGCCAGCAGCCAAGTTGGCGAGAACACTGAAGCTTTCTTT. Protein product: CASSQVGENTEAFF.

Worth noting for this clone: A read error may account for a junction end that differs from germline. The genes are TRBV7-7 and TRBJ2-1, with 8 nucleotides matching TRBD2. The CDR3 runs to 15 residues. CDR1 SSHAT and CDR2 FNYEAQ come from the germline V gene (reference sequence). This CDR3 reads CASSLGWTSNNEQFF. For the CDR3, the DNA is TGTGCTAGCAGTTTGGGGTGGACTAGCAACAATGAGCAGTTCTTC.

The rearrangement links TRBV27 to TRBJ2-7; D is unclear. This CDR3 is built from 14 residues. Trimming pared 2 bases from V and 2 bases from J, leaving 10 bases between. From germline, CDR1 is MNHEY and CDR2 SMNVEV (reference sequence). CDR3 DNA: TGTGCCAGCAGTTTAATGCTAGGAGCCTACGAGCAGTACTTC. This encodes CASSLMLGAYEQYF.

This chain uses TRBV6-5 with TRBJ1-2, with TRBD1 matching over 7 bases. CDR3 length: 13 residues. The V and J ends lost 0 bases and 8 bases, in that order; junction bases with no gene match: 3. Germline V CDR1 and CDR2: MNHEY, SVGAGI. The CDR3 region is CASSYSPGGGYTF. The CDR3 nucleotides are TGTGCCAGCAGTTACTCGCCAGGGGGGGGCTACACCTTC.